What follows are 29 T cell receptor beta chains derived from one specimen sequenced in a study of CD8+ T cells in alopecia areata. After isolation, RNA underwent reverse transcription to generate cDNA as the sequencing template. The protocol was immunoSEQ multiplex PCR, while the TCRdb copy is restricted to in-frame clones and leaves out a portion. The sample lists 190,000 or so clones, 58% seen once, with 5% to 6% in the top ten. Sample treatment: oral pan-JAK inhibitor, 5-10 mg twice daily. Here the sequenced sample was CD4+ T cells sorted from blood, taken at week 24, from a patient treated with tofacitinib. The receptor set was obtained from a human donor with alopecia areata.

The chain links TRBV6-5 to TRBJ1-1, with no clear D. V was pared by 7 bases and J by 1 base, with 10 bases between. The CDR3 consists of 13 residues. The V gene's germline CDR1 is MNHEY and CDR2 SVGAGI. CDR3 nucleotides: TGTGCCAGCACCCCACCCGGGAACACTGAAGCTTTCTTT. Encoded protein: CASTPPGNTEAFF.

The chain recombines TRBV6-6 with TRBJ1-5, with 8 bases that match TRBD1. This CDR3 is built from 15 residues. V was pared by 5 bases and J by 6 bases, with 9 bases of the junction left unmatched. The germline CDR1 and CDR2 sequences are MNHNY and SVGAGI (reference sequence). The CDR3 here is CASSPDRVAFQPQHF. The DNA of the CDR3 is TGTGCCAGCAGTCCGGACAGGGTCGCTTTTCAGCCCCAGCATTTT.

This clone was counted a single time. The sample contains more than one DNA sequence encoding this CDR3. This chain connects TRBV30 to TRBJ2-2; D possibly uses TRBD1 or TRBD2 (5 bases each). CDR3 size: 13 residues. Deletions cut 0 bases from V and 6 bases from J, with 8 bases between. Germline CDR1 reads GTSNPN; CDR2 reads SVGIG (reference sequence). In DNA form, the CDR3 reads TGTGCCTGGAGTGTACGGGGCCCCGGGGAGCTGTTTTTT. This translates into CAWSVRGPGELFF.

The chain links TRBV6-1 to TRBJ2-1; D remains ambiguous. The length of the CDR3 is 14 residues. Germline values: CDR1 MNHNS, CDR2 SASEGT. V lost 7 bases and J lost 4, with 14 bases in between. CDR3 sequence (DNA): TGTGCCAGCAAAACCCAGATTTCGTACAATGAGCAGTTCTTC. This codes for CASKTQISYNEQFF.

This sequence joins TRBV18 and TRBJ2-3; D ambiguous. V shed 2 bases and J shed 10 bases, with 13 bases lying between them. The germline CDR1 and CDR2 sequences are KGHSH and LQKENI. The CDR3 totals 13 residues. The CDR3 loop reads CASSPELLVPQYF. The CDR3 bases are TGTGCCAGCTCACCAGAACTCCTGGTACCGCAGTATTTT.

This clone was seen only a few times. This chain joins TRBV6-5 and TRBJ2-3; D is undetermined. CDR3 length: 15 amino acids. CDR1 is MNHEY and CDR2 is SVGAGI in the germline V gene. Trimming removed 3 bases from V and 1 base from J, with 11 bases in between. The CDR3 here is CASSYGQDRTDTQYF. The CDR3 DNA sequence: TGTGCCAGCAGTTATGGGCAGGATCGCACAGATACGCAGTATTTT.

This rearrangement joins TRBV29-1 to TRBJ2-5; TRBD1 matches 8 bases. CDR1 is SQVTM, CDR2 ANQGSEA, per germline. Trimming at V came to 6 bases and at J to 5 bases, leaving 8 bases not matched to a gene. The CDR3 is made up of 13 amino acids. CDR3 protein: CSVGDQGAETQYF. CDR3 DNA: TGCAGCGTGGGGGATCAGGGGGCTGAGACCCAGTACTTC.

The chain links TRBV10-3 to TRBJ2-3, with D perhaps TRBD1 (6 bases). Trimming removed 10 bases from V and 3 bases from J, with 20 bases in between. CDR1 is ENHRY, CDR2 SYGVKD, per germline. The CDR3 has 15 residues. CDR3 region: CATQDSPEGTDTQYF. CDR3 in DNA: TGTGCCACCCAGGACAGTCCCGAGGGAACAGATACGCAGTATTTT.

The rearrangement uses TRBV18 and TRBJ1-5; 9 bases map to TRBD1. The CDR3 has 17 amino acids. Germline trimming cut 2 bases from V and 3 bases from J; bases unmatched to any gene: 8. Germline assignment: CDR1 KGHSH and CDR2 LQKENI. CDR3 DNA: TGTGCCAGCTCACCATACGGACGGACAGGGGACAATCAGCCCCAGCATTTT. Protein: CASSPYGRTGDNQPQHF.

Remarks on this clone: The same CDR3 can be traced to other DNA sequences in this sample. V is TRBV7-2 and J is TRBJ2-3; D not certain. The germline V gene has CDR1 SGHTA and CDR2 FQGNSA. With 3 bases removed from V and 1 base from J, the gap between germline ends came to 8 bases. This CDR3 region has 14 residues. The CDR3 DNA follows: TGTGCCAGCAGCTTGGGTGGGCGCACAGATACGCAGTATTTT. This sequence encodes CASSLGGRTDTQYF.

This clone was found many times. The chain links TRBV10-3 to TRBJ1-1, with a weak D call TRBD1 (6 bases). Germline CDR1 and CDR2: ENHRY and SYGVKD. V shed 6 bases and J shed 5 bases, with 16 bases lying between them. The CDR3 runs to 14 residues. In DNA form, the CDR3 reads TGTGCCATCAGACCCACGGGAGGGGGAACTGAAGCTTTCTTT. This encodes CAIRPTGGGTEAFF.

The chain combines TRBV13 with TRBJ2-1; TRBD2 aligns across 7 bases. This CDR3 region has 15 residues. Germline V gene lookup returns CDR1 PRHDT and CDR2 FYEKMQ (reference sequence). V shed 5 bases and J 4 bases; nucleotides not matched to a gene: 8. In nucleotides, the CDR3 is TGTGCCAGCAGCCCACCCGGGACTACATACAATGAGCAGTTCTTC. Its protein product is CASSPPGTTYNEQFF. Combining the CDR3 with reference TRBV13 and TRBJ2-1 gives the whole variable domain AAGVIQSPRHLIKEKRETATLKCYPIPRHDTVYWYQQGPGQDPQFLISFYEKMQSDKGSIPDRFSAQQFSDYHSELNMSSLELGDSALYFCASSPPGTTYNEQFFGPGTRLTVL.

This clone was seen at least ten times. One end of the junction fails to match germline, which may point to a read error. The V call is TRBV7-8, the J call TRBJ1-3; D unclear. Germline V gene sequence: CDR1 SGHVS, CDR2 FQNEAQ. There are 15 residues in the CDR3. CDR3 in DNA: TGTGCCAGCAGCGTAGCTGGTTCCTCTGGAAACACCATATATTTT. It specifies CASSVAGSSGNTIYF. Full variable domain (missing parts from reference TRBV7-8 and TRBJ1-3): GAGVSQSPRYKVAKRGQDVALRCDPISGHVSLFWYQQALGQGPEFLTYFQNEAQLDKSGLPSDRFFAERPEGSVSTLKIQRTQQEDSAVYLCASSVAGSSGNTIYFGEGSWLTVV.

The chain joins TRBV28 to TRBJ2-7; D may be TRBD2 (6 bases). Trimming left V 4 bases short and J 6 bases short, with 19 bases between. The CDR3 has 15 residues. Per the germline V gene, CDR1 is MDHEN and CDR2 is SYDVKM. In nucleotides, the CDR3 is TGTGCCAGCAGTTCGGTGGGGGGACCATCTTTCGAGCAGTACTTC. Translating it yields CASSSVGGPSFEQYF.

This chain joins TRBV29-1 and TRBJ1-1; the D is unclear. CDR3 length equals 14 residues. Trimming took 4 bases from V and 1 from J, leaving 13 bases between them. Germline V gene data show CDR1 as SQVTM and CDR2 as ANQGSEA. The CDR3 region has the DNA TGCAGCGTTGTCAGAGTGGAGGGGAACACTGAAGCTTTCTTT. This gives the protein CSVVRVEGNTEAFF.

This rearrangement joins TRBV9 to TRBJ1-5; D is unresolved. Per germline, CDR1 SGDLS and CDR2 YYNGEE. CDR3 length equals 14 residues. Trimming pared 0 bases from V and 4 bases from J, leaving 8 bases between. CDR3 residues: CASSVDAVNQPQHF. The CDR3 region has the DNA TGTGCCAGCAGCGTAGATGCAGTTAATCAGCCCCAGCATTTT.

The CDR3 region is CASSQGLGLSNEKLFF. The CDR3 DNA is TGCGCCAGCAGCCAAGGTCTTGGACTCTCTAATGAAAAACTGTTTTTT. The chain has TRBV4-3 and TRBJ1-4; D call uncertain. In germline, CDR1 is LGHNA, CDR2 YSLEER. This CDR3 comprises 16 residues. The germline V and J ends were trimmed by 1 base and 3 bases, with 12 bases remaining between them.

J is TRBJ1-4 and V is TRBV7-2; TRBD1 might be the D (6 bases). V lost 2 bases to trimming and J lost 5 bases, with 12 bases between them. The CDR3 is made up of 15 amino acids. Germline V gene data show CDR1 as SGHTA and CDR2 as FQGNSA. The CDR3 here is CASSLKLGANEKLFF. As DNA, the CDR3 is TGTGCCAGCAGCTTAAAGCTGGGGGCGAATGAAAAACTGTTTTTT.

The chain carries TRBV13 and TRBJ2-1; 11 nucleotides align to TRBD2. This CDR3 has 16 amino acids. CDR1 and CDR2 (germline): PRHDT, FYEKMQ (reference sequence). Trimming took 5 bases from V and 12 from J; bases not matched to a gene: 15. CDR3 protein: CASSPGGLAGGPSQFF. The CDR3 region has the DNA TGTGCCAGCAGCCCCGGGGGGCTAGCGGGAGGCCCATCGCAGTTCTTC.

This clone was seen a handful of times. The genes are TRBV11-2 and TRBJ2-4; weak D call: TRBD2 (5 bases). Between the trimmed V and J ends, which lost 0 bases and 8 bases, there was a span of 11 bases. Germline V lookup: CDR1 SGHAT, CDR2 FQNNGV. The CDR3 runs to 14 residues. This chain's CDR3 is CASSLDRPGDIQYF. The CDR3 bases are TGTGCCAGCAGCTTAGATCGTCCCGGGGACATTCAGTACTTC.

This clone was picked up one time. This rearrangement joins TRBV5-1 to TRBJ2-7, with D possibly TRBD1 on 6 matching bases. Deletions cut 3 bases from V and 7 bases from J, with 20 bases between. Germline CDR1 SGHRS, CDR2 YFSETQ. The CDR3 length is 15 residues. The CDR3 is CASSSDGQPSLEQYF. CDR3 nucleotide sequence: TGCGCCAGCAGCTCCGATGGACAGCCATCCCTAGAGCAGTACTTC. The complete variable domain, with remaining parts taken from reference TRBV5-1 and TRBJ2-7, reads KAGVTQTPRYLIKTRGQQVTLSCSPISGHRSVSWYQQTPGQGLQFLFEYFSETQRNKGNFPGRFSGRQFSNSRSEMNVSTLELGDSALYLCASSSDGQPSLEQYFGPGTRLTVT.

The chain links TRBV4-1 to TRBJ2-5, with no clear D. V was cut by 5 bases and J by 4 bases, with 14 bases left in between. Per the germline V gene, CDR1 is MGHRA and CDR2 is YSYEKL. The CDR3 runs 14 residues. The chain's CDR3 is CASSTPGLRETQYF. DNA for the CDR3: TGCGCCAGCAGCACTCCGGGCCTTCGAGAGACCCAGTACTTC.

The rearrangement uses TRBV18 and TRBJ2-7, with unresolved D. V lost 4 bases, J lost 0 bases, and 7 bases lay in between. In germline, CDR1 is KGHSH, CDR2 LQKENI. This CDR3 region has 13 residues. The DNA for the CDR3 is TGTGCCAGCTCACTCGACGACTCCTACGAGCAGTACTTC. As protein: CASSLDDSYEQYF.

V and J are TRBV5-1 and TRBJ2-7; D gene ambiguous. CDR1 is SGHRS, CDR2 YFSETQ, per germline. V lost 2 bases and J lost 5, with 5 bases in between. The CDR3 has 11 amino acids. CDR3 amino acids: CASSFEDEQYF. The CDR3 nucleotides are TGCGCCAGCAGCTTCGAGGACGAGCAGTACTTC.

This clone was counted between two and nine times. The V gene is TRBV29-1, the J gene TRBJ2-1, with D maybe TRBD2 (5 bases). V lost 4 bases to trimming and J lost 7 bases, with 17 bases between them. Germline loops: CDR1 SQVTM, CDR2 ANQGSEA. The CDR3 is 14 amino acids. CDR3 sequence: CSVGRGSVGNEQFF. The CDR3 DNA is TGCAGCGTTGGTCGTGGGAGTGTGGGGAATGAGCAGTTCTTC.

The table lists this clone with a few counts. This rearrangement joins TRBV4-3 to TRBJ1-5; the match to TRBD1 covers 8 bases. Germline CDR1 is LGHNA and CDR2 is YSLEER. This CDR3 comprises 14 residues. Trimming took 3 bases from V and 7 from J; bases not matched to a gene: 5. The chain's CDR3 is CASSQTGEGQPQHF. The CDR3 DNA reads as TGCGCCAGCAGCCAGACAGGGGAGGGACAGCCCCAGCATTTT.

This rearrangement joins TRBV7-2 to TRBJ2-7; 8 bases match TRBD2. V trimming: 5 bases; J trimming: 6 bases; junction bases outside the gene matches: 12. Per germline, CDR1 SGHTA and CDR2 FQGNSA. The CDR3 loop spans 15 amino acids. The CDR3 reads CASSPGGAGKGEQYF. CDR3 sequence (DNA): TGTGCCAGCAGCCCCGGGGGGGCAGGGAAAGGCGAGCAGTACTTC.

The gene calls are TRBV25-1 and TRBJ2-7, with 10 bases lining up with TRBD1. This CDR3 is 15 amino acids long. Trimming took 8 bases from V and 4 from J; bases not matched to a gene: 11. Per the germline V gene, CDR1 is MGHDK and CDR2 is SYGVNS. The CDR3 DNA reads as TGTGCCAGCTTACCACCGGGACAGGGGCGTTACGAGCAGTACTTC. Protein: CASLPPGQGRYEQYF.

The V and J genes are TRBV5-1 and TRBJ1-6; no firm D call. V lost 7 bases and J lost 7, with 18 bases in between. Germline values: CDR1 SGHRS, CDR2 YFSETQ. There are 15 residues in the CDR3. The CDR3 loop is CASGLAANMNSPLHF. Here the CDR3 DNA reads TGCGCCAGCGGACTGGCGGCCAATATGAATTCACCCCTCCACTTT.